The present T cell receptor (beta chain) was sequenced within a study of identical twins. General study points: Out-of-frame TCR alpha sharing observed in monozygotic twins exceeded model estimates. The degree of excess twin sharing was weaker in beta out-of-frame sequences. Diverse VJ usage suggested most zero-insertion clonotypes were not invariant T cells.

This clonotype was seen a handful of times. Its antigen is unidentified. A much bigger clone sits one base away, suggesting this may be a read error. TCRdb fed the 5' RACE reads into MiXCR, producing one record per CDR3 protein. The sample includes 250,000 to 300,000 distinct CDR3 sequences, about 8.3% of them seen just once. The same sample was also studied in work on yellow fever vaccine responses in identical twins.

This receptor was obtained from a woman aged 18-29 years in good health. What was sequenced was CD8+ T cells sorted from blood.

The CDR3 region has the DNA TGCGCCGGCAGCCAAGGACAGGGCTCCTACGAGCAGTACTTC. Its protein is CAGSQGQGSYEQYF. This chain connects TRBV4-3 to TRBJ2-7, with 8 bases fitting TRBD1. The CDR3 runs 14 residues. Germline CDR1 and CDR2: LGHNA and YSLEER.